This TCR beta chain was sequenced in a study of beta chain features in type 1 diabetes (dated by TCRdb to 2016 to 2019). Context from the whole study: Patients and healthy donors did not differ in mean age, gender distribution, total cell number or subset yield. A total of 100 million to 110 million sorted cells were examined across all samples, and a strong correlation was observed between cell number per subset and RNA yield. In the study, recently diagnosed type 1 diabetes patients and matched healthy donors were compared on the TCRB repertoires of their sorted circulating CD4+ T cell subsets. Naive and central memory subsets were obtained from all 30 or so donors, but regulatory and stem cell-like memory subsets were isolated from only 8 patients and roughly 8 healthy donors.

A single peripheral blood draw of about 116 mL on average was collected from each donor into heparinised tubes. Naive, central memory, regulatory and stem cell-like memory CD4+ T cells were sorted on a BD FACSAria II using a panel including CD45RO, CCR7, CD25, CD127, CD95 and CD27. Every sorted population had a purity above 95%. PBMCs were isolated right away by Lymphoprep density gradient centrifugation and were stained directly, without culture. To minimize batch effects, samples were stained and sorted in pairs, one healthy donor with one patient per experiment. This clone was counted a few times. Its antigen is still unknown. No base quality information exists; no much larger clone differs at one position. Trimming accounts for 4 bases at V and 3 bases at J, while the number of junction bases matched to no gene is 2. The germline V gene (reference sequence) gives CDR1 as LNHNV and CDR2 as YYDKDF. Spanning cysteine to phenylalanine, the CDR3 consists of 15 amino acids. Of all the DNA, just the CDR3 is kept, 45 bases in frame from base 1.

Here is what the overall study found, with its caveats: At VDJ recombination sites, patients with type 1 diabetes made fewer insertions and deleted more nucleotides, a pattern implying thymic rearrangement abnormalities. Sequencing cDNA rather than genomic DNA could over-represent highly expressing activated cells, although activation and CD3 levels did not differ between groups. Because small numbers of individuals were included in the HLA sub-analyses, any influence of HLA type on TCRB rearrangement was left unresolved. Shorter templates might have been favored by PCR, but patient and control samples were amplified and corrected together, so both groups would have been affected equally by any skew. Naive, central memory and regulatory TCRB repertoires appeared to be more similar among patients than among healthy donors. Type 1 diabetes patients showed a moderate but significant shortening of TCRB CDR3 length in all four CD4+ subsets.

All of the isolated RNA was reverse transcribed with the High Capacity cDNA Reverse Transcription Kit, so expressed TCRB transcripts were sequenced. Deep immunoSEQ sequencing was performed on naive, central memory and regulatory T cell samples, with an average of about 4 million total reads per sample. Sorted cells were lysed in RLT buffer, and RNA was extracted using DNase-treated RNeasy Micro or Mini kits according to cell number. Each cell subset was processed separately to prevent cross-contamination, with patient and healthy donor samples processed together. The immunoSEQ multiplex PCR was used to amplify TCRB sequences from cDNA, generating 87-bp fragments that spanned the CDR3 region. Amplicons were sequenced on the Illumina HiSeq platform. Under the source paper's analysis protocol: PCR bias was corrected computationally using synthetic template baselines, and reads within Hamming distance 2 were collapsed, with unmergeable singletons discarded. By aligning reads against IMGT, V, D and J genes, CDR3 length, and insertions or deletions at six rearrangement sites were assigned. Clonotype counts were normalized to sorted cell number within each subset before computing true diversity and Gini coefficients with the tcR R package. Repertoire sharing was quantified using the overlap coefficient calculated on TCRB nucleotide sequences. Out-of-frame TCRB sequences from naive cells were analyzed to stand in for the pre-selection repertoire. TCRdb carries this immuneACCESS record with in-frame sequences only. Its versions omit some clonotypes, under half of them owing to an unresolved V gene in the studies checked, with the rest unexplained. V and J calls and clone size follow that table, whereas D and trimming were derived from the DNA. The table for this sample lists fewer than 300,000 clones; about a fifth of them were counted only once. The ten largest clones take up 0.028% of the sample.

The sequence was collected from a woman aged 40 to 55 with type 1 diabetes. Rearrangement joined TRBV15 to TRBJ2-1; TRBD1 agrees with 11 junctional bases. Material for sequencing was naive CD4+ T cells from blood. What this sample's cell subset or site label stands for: true naive CD4+ T cells. At the DNA level, the sequence is TGTGCCACCAGCAAGGACAGGGGGCACTACAATGAGCAGTTCTTC. This is translated as CATSKDRGHYNEQFF.